This T cell receptor beta chain stems from a study of T cell repertoires in cytomegalovirus infection. Study-level information: Based on public TCR beta signatures, there were indications of CMV infection and of a matching HLA type.

Via MiXCR, TCRdb re-called the reads, giving one row per CDR3 protein. The data contain approximately 310,000 distinct CDR3 sequences, roughly 25% of them seen just once; the ten biggest clones take up about an eighth. Trimming removed 8 bases from V and 6 bases from J; junction bases left unmatched: 7. This CDR3 is 14 amino acids long. Germline loops: CDR1 MGHDK, CDR2 SYGVNS. Overall study findings and caveats: Identification of carriers of CMV plus the relevant HLA was achieved through cumulative public TCR beta family frequency. In two of eight donors, the top clonotype was HLA-C-restricted CMV-specific.

Of note for this clonotype: The antigen is undetermined.

The V gene is TRBV25-1, the J gene TRBJ2-1; 10 bases are shared with TRBD2. The sample consisted of cultured PBMCs, taken from culture after CMV antigen stimulation. The clonotype originates from a human donor in good health (CMV status not recorded). Some clones in this sample may be carry-over from other donors' samples. CDR3 sequence (DNA): TGTGCCAGCGGATTTTCTAGCGGGGGCAATGAGCAGTTCTTC. Its protein is CASGFSSGGNEQFF.